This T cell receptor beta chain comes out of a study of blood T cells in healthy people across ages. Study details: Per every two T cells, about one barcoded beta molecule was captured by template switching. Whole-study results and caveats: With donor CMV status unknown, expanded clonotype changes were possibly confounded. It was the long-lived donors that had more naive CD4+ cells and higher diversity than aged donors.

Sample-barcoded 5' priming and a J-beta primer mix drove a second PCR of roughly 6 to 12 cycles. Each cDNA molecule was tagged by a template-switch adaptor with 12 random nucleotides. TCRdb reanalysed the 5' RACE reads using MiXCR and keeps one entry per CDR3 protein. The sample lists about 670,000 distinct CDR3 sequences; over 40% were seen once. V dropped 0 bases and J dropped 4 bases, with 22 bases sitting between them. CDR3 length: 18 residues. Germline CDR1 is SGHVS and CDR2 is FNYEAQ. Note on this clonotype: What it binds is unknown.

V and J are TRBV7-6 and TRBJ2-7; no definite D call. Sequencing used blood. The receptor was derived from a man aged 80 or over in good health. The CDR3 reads CASSLATGAGVDRYEQYF. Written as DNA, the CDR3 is TGTGCCAGCAGCTTAGCGACGGGCGCTGGGGTCGATCGATACGAGCAGTACTTC.